A single sample gave rise to the 13 T cell receptor beta chains below, sequenced in a study of tumor and adjacent non-tumor tissue in lung cancer. This sample's RNA came from whole unsorted tissue. The library came from three nested PCR rounds adapted from ARM-PCR protocols. TCRdb called the multiplex PCR reads again in MiXCR, with one record for every CDR3 protein. The table records 200,000 to 250,000 distinct CDR3 sequences, around 71% of them present only once. The sample was lung tumor tissue. Receptors were obtained from a man aged 55 to 70 with non-small cell lung cancer.

About this clonotype itself: The junction differs from germline at one of its ends, possibly a read error. V gene TRBV11-2 combines with J gene TRBJ2-5; perhaps TRBD2 as D (5 bases). Per germline, CDR1 SGHAT and CDR2 FQNNGV. This CDR3 contains 15 residues. In DNA, the CDR3 is TGTGCCTGCAGCTTGGACCAAAGCGGACGGGAGACCCAGTACTTC. As protein: CACSLDQSGRETQYF. Drawing the rest from reference TRBV11-2 and TRBJ2-5, the complete variable domain is EAGVAQSPRYKIIEKRQSVAFWCNPISGHATLYWYQQILGQGPKLLIQFQNNGVVDDSQLPKDRFSAERLKGVDSTLKIQPAKLEDSAVYLCACSLDQSGRETQYFGPGTRLLVL.

The gene calls are TRBV13 and TRBJ1-2; D is ambiguous. V was trimmed by 5 bases and J by 7 bases, leaving 17 bases between them. This CDR3 comprises 14 residues. Germline V gene lookup returns CDR1 PRHDT and CDR2 FYEKMQ (reference sequence). This chain's CDR3 is CASSLDKGPSGYTF. As DNA, the CDR3 is TGTGCCAGCAGCCTCGACAAGGGCCCCAGTGGCTACACCTTC.

V is TRBV5-1 and J is TRBJ2-7; TRBD1 matches at 10 bases. CDR3 size: 16 residues. Germline V lookup: CDR1 SGHRS, CDR2 YFSETQ. The ends lost 2 bases at V and 11 bases at J; junction bases unmatched: 16. The CDR3 nucleotides are TGCGCCAGCAGCTTCCTTGGACAGGGGGGATTCGGAGAGGAGTACTTC. Its protein is CASSFLGQGGFGEEYF.

This clonotype has ten or more counts. This chain connects TRBV11-1 to TRBJ1-3; a possible D gene is TRBD1 (5 bases). Looked up from germline, CDR1 is SGHAT and CDR2 is FQDESV (reference sequence). The CDR3 has 16 residues. Trimming left V 3 bases short and J 0 bases short, with 12 bases between. Here the CDR3 DNA reads TGTGCCAGCAGCTTCTCACCGGACACCTCTGGAAACACCATATATTTT. Its protein is CASSFSPDTSGNTIYF.

To note about this clonotype: The junction does not match germline at one end; this may be a read error. This chain uses TRBV11-2 with TRBJ2-6; unclear D gene. The CDR3 runs to 14 residues. Germline loops: CDR1 SGHAT, CDR2 FQNNGV. The CDR3 region is CGSSPISEANVLNF. The CDR3, as DNA: TGTGGTAGTAGTCCTATCTCTGAGGCCAACGTCCTGAATTTC.

The chain has TRBV20-1 and TRBJ2-5, with 8 bases fitting TRBD2. Germline loops: CDR1 DFQATT, CDR2 SNEGSKA (reference sequence). Trimming took 4 bases from V and 2 from J; bases not matched to a gene: 3. This CDR3 contains 13 residues. CDR3 region: CSAKRGRQETQYF. The CDR3 nucleotides read TGCAGTGCTAAGCGCGGGAGGCAAGAGACCCAGTACTTC.

The genes are TRBV7-8 and TRBJ2-3; either TRBD1 or TRBD2 may supply D (7 bases each). With 5 bases removed from V and 1 base from J, the gap between germline ends came to 16 bases. CDR1 and CDR2 from the germline V gene are SGHVS and FQNEAQ. This CDR3 has 16 residues. In nucleotides, the CDR3 is TGTGCCAGCAGCCGGATGGGGGGGACAGGCACAGATACGCAGTATTTT. Residues: CASSRMGGTGTDTQYF.

On this clonotype: With a much larger clone just one base away, this may be a read error. The chain combines TRBV6-1 with TRBJ2-3, with D maybe TRBD2 (5 bases). V lost 6 bases and J 2 bases, leaving 9 bases between the germline ends. Germline CDR1 is MNHNS and CDR2 is SASEGT. The CDR3 has 13 residues. The CDR3 spells CASRYGITDTQYF. For the CDR3, the DNA is TGTGCCAGCAGGTACGGGATCACAGATACGCAGTATTTT.

CDR3 DNA: TGTGCCACCGCACGGGGACAGAGGGATACGCAGTATTTT. This translates into CATARGQRDTQYF. The chain has TRBV12-3 or TRBV12-4 and TRBJ2-3; TRBD1 matches at 7 bases. This CDR3 comprises 13 residues. With V trimmed by 10 bases and J by 6 bases, 10 bases remained unmatched.

The chain joins TRBV30 to TRBJ2-3, with TRBD2 identical over 7 bases. The CDR3 is 14 residues long. Losses at the gene ends were 5 bases for V and 3 bases for J; bases not matched to a gene: 8. In germline, CDR1 is GTSNPN, CDR2 SVGIG (reference sequence). The CDR3 bases are TGTGCCTGGTCGGTCGGGGGGTTTACAGATACGCAGTATTTT. Translated, it gives CAWSVGGFTDTQYF.

Notes on this clonotype: At one boundary the junction diverges from the germline segment, which might be a read error. The rearrangement joins TRBV11-3 to TRBJ2-1; 9 nucleotides agree with TRBD2. Germline values: CDR1 SGHNT, CDR2 YENEEA. The CDR3 spans 15 residues. CDR3 protein: CASSSEAGGYNEQLF. The CDR3 nucleotides are TGTGCCAGTAGCTCCGAGGCGGGGGGGTACAATGAGCAGCTCTTC.

The chain links TRBV5-1 to TRBJ1-1; D not certain. CDR3 length equals 15 residues. V was shortened by 4 bases and J by 4 bases, with 17 bases between the two germline ends. Germline CDR1 SGHRS, CDR2 YFSETQ. The chain's CDR3 is CASSIWAPGVTEAFF. CDR3 bases: TGCGCCAGCAGCATATGGGCCCCGGGAGTCACTGAAGCTTTCTTT.

Comment on this clonotype: Given a much more abundant clone one base away, this may be a read error. The chain has TRBV29-1 and TRBJ1-1; weak D call: TRBD1 (5 bases). CDR3 size: 12 residues. The ends were cut back, 4 bases at V and 6 bases at J, with 12 bases in the middle. Germline V gene sequence: CDR1 SQVTM, CDR2 ANQGSEA. Written as DNA, the CDR3 is TGCAGCGTTGGACAGATGGGGTCTGAAGCTTTCTTT. It specifies CSVGQMGSEAFF. Full variable domain (rest looked up from reference TRBV29-1 and TRBJ1-1): SAVISQKPSRDICQRGTSLTIQCQVDSQVTMMFWYRQQPGQSLTLIATANQGSEATYESGFVIDKFPISRPNLTFSTLTVSNMSPEDSSIYLCSVGQMGSEAFFGQGTRLTVV.